This TCR beta chain comes out of a study of CD8+CD57+ T cells in acquired aplastic anemia (dated by TCRdb to the late 2010s). Context from the whole study: A mean of about 3.2 ug of DNA, ranging from roughly 0.19 to 27.4 ug, was extracted from sorted CD4+ and CD8+ cells. For healthy donor samples, the average read count was approximately 10 million for CD4+ cells and roughly 12 million for CD8+ cells. General study outcomes and caveats: Although 25 to 30 CD8+ CDR3 sequences were shared by patients and controls, these sequences appeared highly expressed in patients and within the immunodominant clones of patients. No significant difference in CD8+ Simpson's diversity was found between patients and healthy controls (P=0.060).

This clonotype occurred many times. The antigen it recognizes is unknown. It has no much larger one-base neighbor in the sample; base qualities were not kept. TCR repertoires of sorted CD4+ and CD8+ blood T cells from severe aplastic anemia patients and healthy subjects were deep-sequenced in the study. Ficoll-Paque density gradient centrifugation was used to isolate peripheral blood mononuclear cells. Before DNA extraction, CD4+ and CD8+ T cells were sorted with FACS or magnetic beads. Genomic DNA was used as template for profiling of TCR beta VDJ combinations and CDR3 sequences. An Illumina HiSeq 2000 was used for TCR repertoire sequencing. As for the authors' bioinformatics: Repertoires were assessed using TRBV/TRBJ rearrangement plots, CDR3 size and DJ length profiles, and Simpson's diversity index. The most abundant DNA sequence in the deep sequencing data was defined as the immunodominant clone. CDR3 amino acid sequences were checked for sharing across subjects and were also compared against the VDJdb database and published repertoires. In-frame beta chains were kept once TCRdb had trimmed the public reads at Q25 with fastp and called clones with MiXCR. Each record represents a unique CDR3 protein, reported with the most common genes and DNA among its rows. The V and J calls, along with clone size, are taken from TCRdb and not from the paper's own processing. The sample table shows 400,000 to 450,000 distinct CDR3 sequences, and about two thirds are seen once. 3.5% to 4.5% of the sample comes from the top ten.

What was sequenced was sorted CD4+, CD8+, or CD8+CD57+ T cells (not recorded which) from PBMCs. This clonotype was obtained from a human donor in good health, serving as a control.

The CDR3 has the sequence CASRRGQPNTEAFF. Read as DNA, the sequence is TGTGCCAGCAGACGAGGACAGCCGAACACTGAAGCTTTCTTT. Here the chain combines TRBV6-5 and TRBJ1-1, and possibly TRBD1, on 6 matching bases. The CDR3 contains 14 residues, cysteine and phenylalanine counted. Only the CDR3 DNA is retained, 42 bases long and in frame from the first base. CDR1 MNHEY and CDR2 SVGAGI were looked up in the germline V gene. V loses 6 bases of germline sequence and J loses 1 base, and the interval between the two ends is 12 bases.